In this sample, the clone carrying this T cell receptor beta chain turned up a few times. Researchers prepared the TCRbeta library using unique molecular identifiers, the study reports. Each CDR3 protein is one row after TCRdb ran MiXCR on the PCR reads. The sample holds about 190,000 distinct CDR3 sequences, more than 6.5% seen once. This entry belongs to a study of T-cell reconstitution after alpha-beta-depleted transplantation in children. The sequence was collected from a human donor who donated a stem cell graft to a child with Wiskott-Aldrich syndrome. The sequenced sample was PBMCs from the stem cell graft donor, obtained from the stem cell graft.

The CDR3 here is CATSDSKDMLGSNEQFF. DNA for the CDR3: TGTGCCACCAGTGACTCTAAGGACATGTTAGGGTCCAATGAGCAGTTCTTC. J is TRBJ2-1 and V is TRBV24-1, with D possibly matching TRBD1 (5 bases). There are 17 residues in the CDR3. Germline CDR1 KGHDR, CDR2 SFDVKD. Deletions cut 4 bases from V and 6 bases from J, with 21 bases between.